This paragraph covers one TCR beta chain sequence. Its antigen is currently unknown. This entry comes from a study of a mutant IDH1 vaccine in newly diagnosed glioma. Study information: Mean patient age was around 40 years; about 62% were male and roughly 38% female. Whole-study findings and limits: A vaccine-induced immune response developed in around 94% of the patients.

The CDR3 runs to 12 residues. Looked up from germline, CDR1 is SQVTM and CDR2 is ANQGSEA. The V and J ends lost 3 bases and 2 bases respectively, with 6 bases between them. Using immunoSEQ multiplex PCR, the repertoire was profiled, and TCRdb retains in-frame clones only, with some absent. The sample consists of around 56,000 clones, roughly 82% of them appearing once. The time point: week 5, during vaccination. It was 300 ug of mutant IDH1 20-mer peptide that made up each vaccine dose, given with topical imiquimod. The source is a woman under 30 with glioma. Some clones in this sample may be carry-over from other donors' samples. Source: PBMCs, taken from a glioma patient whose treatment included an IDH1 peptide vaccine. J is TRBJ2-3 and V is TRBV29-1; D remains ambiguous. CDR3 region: CSVEAFTDTQYF. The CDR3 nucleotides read TGCAGCGTTGAGGCCTTCACAGATACGCAGTATTTT.